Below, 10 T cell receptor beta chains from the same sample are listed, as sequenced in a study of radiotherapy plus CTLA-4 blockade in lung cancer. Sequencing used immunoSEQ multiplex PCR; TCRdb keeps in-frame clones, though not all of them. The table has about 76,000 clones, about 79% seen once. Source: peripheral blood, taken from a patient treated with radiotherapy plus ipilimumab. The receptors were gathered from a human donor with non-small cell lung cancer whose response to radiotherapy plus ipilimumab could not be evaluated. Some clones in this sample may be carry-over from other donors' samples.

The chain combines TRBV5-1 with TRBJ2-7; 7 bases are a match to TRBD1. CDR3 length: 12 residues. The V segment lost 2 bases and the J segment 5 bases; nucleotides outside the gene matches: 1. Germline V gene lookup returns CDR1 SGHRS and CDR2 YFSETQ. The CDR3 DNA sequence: TGCGCCAGCAGCTTACAGGGGAACGAGCAGTACTTC. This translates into CASSLQGNEQYF.

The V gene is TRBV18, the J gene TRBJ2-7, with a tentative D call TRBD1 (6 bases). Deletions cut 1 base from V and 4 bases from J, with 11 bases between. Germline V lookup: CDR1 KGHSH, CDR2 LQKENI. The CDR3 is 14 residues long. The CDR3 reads CASSPRAGEYEQYF. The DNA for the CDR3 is TGTGCCAGCTCACCACGGGCAGGGGAGTACGAGCAGTACTTC.

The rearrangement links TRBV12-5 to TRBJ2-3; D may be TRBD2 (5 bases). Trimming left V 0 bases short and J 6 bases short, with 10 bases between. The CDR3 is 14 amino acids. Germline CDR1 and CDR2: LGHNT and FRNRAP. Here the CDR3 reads CASGLVLGRDTQYF. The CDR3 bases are TGTGCTAGTGGTTTGGTACTAGGACGGGATACGCAGTATTTT.

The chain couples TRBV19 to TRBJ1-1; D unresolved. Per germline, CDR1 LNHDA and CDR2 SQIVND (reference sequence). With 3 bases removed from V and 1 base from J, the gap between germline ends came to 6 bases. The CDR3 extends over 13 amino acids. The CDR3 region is CASSIVQNTEAFF. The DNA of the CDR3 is TGTGCCAGTAGTATTGTCCAGAACACTGAAGCTTTCTTT.

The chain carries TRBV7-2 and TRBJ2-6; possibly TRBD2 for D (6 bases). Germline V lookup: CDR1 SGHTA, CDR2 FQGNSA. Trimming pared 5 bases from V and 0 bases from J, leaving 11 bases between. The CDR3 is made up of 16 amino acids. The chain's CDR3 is CASSLGSNSGANVLTF. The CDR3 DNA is TGTGCCAGCAGCCTCGGGAGCAACTCTGGGGCCAACGTCCTGACTTTC.

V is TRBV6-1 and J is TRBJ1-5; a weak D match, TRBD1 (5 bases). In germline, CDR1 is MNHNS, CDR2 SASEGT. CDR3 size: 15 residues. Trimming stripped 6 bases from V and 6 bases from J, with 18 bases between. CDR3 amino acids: CASRLEGLGGQPQHF. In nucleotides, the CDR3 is TGTGCCAGCAGGCTGGAGGGGCTGGGGGGTCAGCCCCAGCATTTT.

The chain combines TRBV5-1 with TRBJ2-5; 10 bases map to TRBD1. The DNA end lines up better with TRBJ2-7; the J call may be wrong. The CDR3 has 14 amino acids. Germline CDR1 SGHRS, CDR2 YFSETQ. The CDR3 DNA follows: TGCGCCAGCAGCGCCGGACAGGGGGCCTACGAGCAGTACTTC. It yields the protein CASSAGQGAYEQYF.

CDR3 nucleotides: TGTGCCAGTAGTATAGTCGGGTTCACAGATACGCAGTATTTT. This gives the protein CASSIVGFTDTQYF. The genes are TRBV19 and TRBJ2-3; D gene uncertain. The CDR3 has 14 amino acids. From germline, CDR1 is LNHDA and CDR2 SQIVND (reference sequence). Trimming stripped 1 base from V and 2 bases from J, with 7 bases between.

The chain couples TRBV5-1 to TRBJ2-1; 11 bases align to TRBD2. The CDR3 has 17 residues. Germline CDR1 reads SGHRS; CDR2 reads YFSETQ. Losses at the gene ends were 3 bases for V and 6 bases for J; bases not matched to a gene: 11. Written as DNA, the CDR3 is TGCGCCAGCAGCTCACGGACAGTCACTAGCGGGGGCAATGAGCAGTTCTTC. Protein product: CASSSRTVTSGGNEQFF.

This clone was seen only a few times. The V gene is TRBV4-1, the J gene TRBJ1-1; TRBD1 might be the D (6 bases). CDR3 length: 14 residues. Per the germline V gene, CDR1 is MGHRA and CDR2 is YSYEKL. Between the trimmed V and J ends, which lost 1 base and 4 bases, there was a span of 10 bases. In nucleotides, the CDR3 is TGCGCCAGCAGCCAAGTATCGGACAGCACTGAAGCTTTCTTT. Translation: CASSQVSDSTEAFF.